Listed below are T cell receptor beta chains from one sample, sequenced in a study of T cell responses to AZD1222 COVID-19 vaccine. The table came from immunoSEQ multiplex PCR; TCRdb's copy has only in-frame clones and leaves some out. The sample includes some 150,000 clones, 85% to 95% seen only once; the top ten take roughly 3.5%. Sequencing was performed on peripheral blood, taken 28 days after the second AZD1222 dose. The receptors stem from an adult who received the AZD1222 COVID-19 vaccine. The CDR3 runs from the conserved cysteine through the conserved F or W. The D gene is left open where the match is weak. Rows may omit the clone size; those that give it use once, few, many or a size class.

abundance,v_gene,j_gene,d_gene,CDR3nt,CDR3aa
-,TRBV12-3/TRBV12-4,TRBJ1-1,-,TGTGCCAGCAAAACAAACGGGCCACGAGCTTTCTTT,CASKTNGPRAFF
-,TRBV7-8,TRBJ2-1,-,TGTGCCAGCAGCACTTCTAGAGGAGCCTACAATGAGCAGTTCTTC,CASSTSRGAYNEQFF
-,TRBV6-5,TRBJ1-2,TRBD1,TGTGCCACCTCGACAGGGTCTAACTATGGCTACACCTTC,CATSTGSNYGYTF
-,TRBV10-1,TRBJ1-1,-,TGCGCCAGCAGTGAGTCGAAGGGGAAGAACACTGAAGCTTTCTTT,CASSESKGKNTEAFF
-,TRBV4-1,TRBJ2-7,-,TGCGCCAGCAGCCACCCGAAATGGGGGACCTCCTACGAGCAGTACTTC,CASSHPKWGTSYEQYF
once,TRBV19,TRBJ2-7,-,TGTGCCAGTAGTATTCTGGGAAGGGAGCAGTACTTC,CASSILGREQYF
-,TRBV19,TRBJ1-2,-,TGTGCCAGTGCAGACGGTAGATCCGGCTATGGCTACACCTTC,CASADGRSGYGYTF
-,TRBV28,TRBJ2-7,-,TGTGCCAGCAGTTCCGCATCCGCAGGCCCTGTTAATGAGCAGTACTTC,CASSSASAGPVNEQYF
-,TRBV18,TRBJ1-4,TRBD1,TGTGCCAGCTCACCACCCCGACAGGGTAACGAAAAACTGTTTTTT,CASSPPRQGNEKLFF
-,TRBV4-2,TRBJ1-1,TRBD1,TGTGCCAGCAGCTTTTATCGGACAGGGGATCCAAGTAGGACTGAAGCTTTCTTT,CASSFYRTGDPSRTEAFF
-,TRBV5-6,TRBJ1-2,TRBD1,TGTGCCAGCAGCTCGCCCGGGACAGGGAACTATGGCTACACCTTC,CASSSPGTGNYGYTF
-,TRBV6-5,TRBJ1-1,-,TGTGCCAGCAGTCGAAAGGGGGAAATGAGCACTGAAGCTTTCTTT,CASSRKGEMSTEAFF
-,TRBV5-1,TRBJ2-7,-,TGCGCCAGCAGCTCAGGGGCTAGCGGAAACAATCGGGACGAGCAGTACTTC,CASSSGASGNNRDEQYF
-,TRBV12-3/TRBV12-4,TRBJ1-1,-,TGTGCCAGCAGTTATGGAGTGGACACTGAAGCTTTCTTT,CASSYGVDTEAFF
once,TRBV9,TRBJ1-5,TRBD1,TGTGCCAGCAGCCCGAACAGGGGTGGACAGCCCCAGCATTTT,CASSPNRGGQPQHF
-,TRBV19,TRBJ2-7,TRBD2,TGTGCCAGTAGTAGGGGACTAGCGGTTTACGAGCAGTACTTC,CASSRGLAVYEQYF
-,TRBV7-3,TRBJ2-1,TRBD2,TGTGCCAGCAGCCCAAAGGTCCGGGAGGTCCCTACGGATGAGCAGTTCTTC,CASSPKVREVPTDEQFF
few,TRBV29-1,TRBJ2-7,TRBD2,TGCAGCGCGTCACTAGCGGGAGATGGGGAGCAGTACTTC,CSASLAGDGEQYF
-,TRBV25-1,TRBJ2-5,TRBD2,TGTGCCAGCAGGGGCGGGAGTGGTGAGACCCAGTACTTC,CASRGGSGETQYF
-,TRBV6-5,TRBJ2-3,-,TGTGCCAGCAGTAGGCTTAGGGACACAGATACGCAGTATTTT,CASSRLRDTDTQYF
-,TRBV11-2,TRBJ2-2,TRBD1,TGTGCCAGCAGCTCACAAGTGCCGGGACAGGGATTCACCGGGGAGCTGTTTTTT,CASSSQVPGQGFTGELFF
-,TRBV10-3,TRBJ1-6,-,TGTGCCATCAGTGAAAGGGAAGGGGATTCACCCCTCCACTTT,CAISEREGDSPLHF
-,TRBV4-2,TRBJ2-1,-,TGTGCCAGCAGCAAACCCCGGGCGAATGCTGATGAGCAGTTCTTC,CASSKPRANADEQFF
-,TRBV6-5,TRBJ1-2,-,TGTGCCAGCAATTCGGGACCCTTAAACTATGGCTACACCTTC,CASNSGPLNYGYTF
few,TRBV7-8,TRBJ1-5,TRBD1,TGTGCCAGCAGCTTGGGACAGGGGTACAATCAGCCCCAGCATTTT,CASSLGQGYNQPQHF
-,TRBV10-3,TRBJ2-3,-,TGTGCCATCAGAGAATCCACAGATACGCAGTATTTT,CAIRESTDTQYF
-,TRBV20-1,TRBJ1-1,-,TGCAGTGCTAGTCCGGGAAACTCCCTTCCCCTAGCTTTCTTT,CSASPGNSLPLAFF
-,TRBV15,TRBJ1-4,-,TGTGCCACCAGCAAAGTCGGAGATGCAACTAATGAAAAACTGTTTTTT,CATSKVGDATNEKLFF
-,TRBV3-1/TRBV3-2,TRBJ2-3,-,TGTGCCAGCAGCCGATCCCATCTAGCGTTCGAGTTAACAGATACGCAGTATTTT,CASSRSHLAFELTDTQYF
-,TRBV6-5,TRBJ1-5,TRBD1,TGTGCCAGCCGGTCCGGGACAGGGGGCAATCAGCCCCAGCATTTT,CASRSGTGGNQPQHF
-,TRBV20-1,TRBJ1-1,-,TGCAGTGCAGGCTCCGGAGATAGGGCTTTCTTT,CSAGSGDRAFF
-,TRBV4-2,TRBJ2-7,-,TGTGCCAGCAGCCAAGTTGCTCCAGGACAAGCCGACGAGCAGTACTTC,CASSQVAPGQADEQYF
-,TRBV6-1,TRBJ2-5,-,TGTGCCAGCAGTGAAGACAGGGTAGCGGAGACCCAGTACTTC,CASSEDRVAETQYF
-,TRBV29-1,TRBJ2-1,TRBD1,TGCAGCGCAGACAGGGGGCAGTACAATGAGCAGTTCTTC,CSADRGQYNEQFF
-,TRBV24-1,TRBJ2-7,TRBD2,TGTGCCACCAGTGATCCCACGGGGGGATCCATCCACGAGCAGTACTTC,CATSDPTGGSIHEQYF
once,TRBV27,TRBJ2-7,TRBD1,TGTGCCAGCCAAGGGGGCACCTACGAGCAGTACTTC,CASQGGTYEQYF
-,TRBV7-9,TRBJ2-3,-,TGTGCCAGCAGCTTAGGCACAGATACGCAGTATTTT,CASSLGTDTQYF
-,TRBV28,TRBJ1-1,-,TGTGCCAGCAGTTTGAGGGGGGTTGGGTGGAACACTGAAGCTTTCTTT,CASSLRGVGWNTEAFF
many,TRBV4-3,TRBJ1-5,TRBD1,TGCGCCAGCAGCCAACGACAGGGCAAAAAGCCCCAGCATTTT,CASSQRQGKKPQHF
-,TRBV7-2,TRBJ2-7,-,TGTGCCAGCAGCTCCAGACAGAGCTCCTACGAGCAGTACTTC,CASSSRQSSYEQYF
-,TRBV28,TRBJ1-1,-,TGTGCCAGCAACGGAGGGGGAGGCGGTGAAGCTTTCTTT,CASNGGGGGEAFF